This T cell receptor (beta chain) was found in a study of cytomegalovirus exposure and HLA in healthy donors. Study outcomes and limitations: Per published reports, the classifier diagnosed cytomegalovirus status with high specificity and sensitivity. It was found in a later analysis that first-cohort TCR clusters tended to co-occur in the 120 validation repertoires.

Details on this clone: The antigen remains undetermined.

The data were produced by immunoSEQ multiplex PCR, yet TCRdb's version contains in-frame clones alone and is incomplete. The table includes about 130,000 clones, 75% to 90% detected once. V lost 0 bases and J lost 6; bases outside the gene matches: 5. The CDR3 is made up of 15 amino acids. Germline values: CDR1 SGHDT, CDR2 YYEEEE. What was sequenced was PBMCs. The chain has TRBV5-6 and TRBJ2-5; TRBD2 matches at 10 bases. The source of this sequence is a woman aged 18-29 years in good health and CMV-seronegative. The CDR3 DNA reads as TGTGCCAGCAGCTTGGTAACTAGCGGGGACCAGACCCAGTACTTC. Translating it yields CASSLVTSGDQTQYF.